Below, 27 T cell receptor beta chains from the same sample are listed, as sequenced in a study of human T cells and chemical hapten exposure. From whole blood left unfractionated, total RNA was extracted. TCRdb itself ran the 5' RACE reads through MiXCR, one entry per CDR3 protein. Of about 80,000 distinct CDR3 sequences detected, around 15% appear once; the ten largest clones hold nearly 7%. Receptors originate from a female donor in good health.

This clonotype was counted only a few times. The chain carries TRBV12-3 or TRBV12-4 and TRBJ2-2; perhaps TRBD1 as D (6 bases). The CDR3 is 13 residues long. Trimming took off 3 bases at V and 7 bases at J, with 9 bases between the two ends. The CDR3 sequence: CASSFQGNGELFF. In nucleotides, the CDR3 is TGTGCCAGCAGTTTTCAGGGGAACGGGGAGCTGTTTTTT.

This clonotype was counted only a few times. The gene calls are TRBV19 and TRBJ1-2, with TRBD1 identical over 7 bases. V lost 6 bases, J lost 7 bases, and 8 bases stayed unmatched. From germline, CDR1 is LNHDA and CDR2 SQIVND (reference sequence). There are 13 residues in the CDR3. CDR3: CASRIHRGGGYTF. The CDR3 DNA sequence: TGTGCCAGTAGAATACACAGGGGTGGTGGCTACACCTTC.

The gene calls are TRBV6-2 or TRBV6-3 and TRBJ1-1; 11 bases are shared with TRBD1. CDR1 MNHEY and CDR2 SVGEGT come from the germline V gene. The length of the CDR3 is 20 residues. The ends lost 2 bases at V and 4 bases at J; junction bases unmatched: 18. The CDR3 loop reads CASSYTIRRRDRGDSTEAFF. The CDR3 DNA is TGTGCCAGCAGTTACACCATACGACGCCGGGACAGGGGGGATAGCACTGAAGCTTTCTTT.

This clonotype was found many times. This chain links TRBV11-2 with TRBJ1-2; D unresolved. V shed 8 bases and J shed 5 bases, with 9 bases lying between them. The germline V gene has CDR1 SGHAT and CDR2 FQNNGV. This CDR3 region has 11 residues. Written as DNA, the CDR3 is TGTGCCAGCCGCAGAATTTATGGCTACACCTTC. Translation: CASRRIYGYTF.

The CDR3 sequence is CASQAGDEQFF. The CDR3, as DNA: TGTGCCAGCCAGGCCGGGGATGAGCAGTTCTTC. The chain couples TRBV6-5 to TRBJ2-1, with D possibly TRBD2 on 5 matching bases. Germline CDR1 MNHEY, CDR2 SVGAGI. Trimming removed 8 bases from V and 8 bases from J, with 10 bases in between. CDR3 size: 11 residues.

This sequence joins TRBV2 and TRBJ1-5, with 7 bases fitting TRBD1. The V gene's germline CDR1 is SNHLY and CDR2 FYNNEI. The CDR3 runs 15 residues. The junction had 8 bases not matched to a gene; V was cut back by 6 bases and J by 3 bases. The CDR3 DNA sequence: TGTGCCAGCAGGGAGCAGACAGGGATCAATCAGCCCCAGCATTTT. Translated: CASREQTGINQPQHF.

With respect to this clonotype: Sequence at one end of the junction differs from germline and may be a read error. The chain links TRBV2 to TRBJ1-1; D is undetermined. Germline V gene lookup returns CDR1 SNHLY and CDR2 FYNNEI. The CDR3 length is 13 residues. CDR3 nucleotide sequence: TGTGCCAGCACTGAAGGGATGAACACTGAAGCTTTCTTT. This gives the protein CASTEGMNTEAFF. Combining the CDR3 with reference TRBV2 and TRBJ1-1 gives the whole variable domain EPEVTQTPSHQVTQMGQEVILRCVPISNHLYFYWYRQILGQKVEFLVSFYNNEISEKSEIFDDQFSVERPDGSNFTLKIRSTKLEDSAMYFCASTEGMNTEAFFGQGTRLTVV.

This sequence joins TRBV7-9 and TRBJ2-4; D might be TRBD1 (5 bases). Trimming stripped 5 bases from V and 9 bases from J, with 11 bases between. Germline V gene lookup returns CDR1 SEHNR and CDR2 FQNEAQ (reference sequence). This CDR3 region has 12 residues. The CDR3 reads CASSPQQGIQYF. CDR3 nucleotides: TGTGCCAGCAGCCCCCAGCAGGGCATTCAGTACTTC.

The rearrangement uses TRBV9 and TRBJ1-1; the match to TRBD1 covers 8 bases. V was clipped by 0 bases and J by 10 bases; unmatched bases: 8. This CDR3 spans 14 amino acids. The germline CDR1 and CDR2 sequences are SGDLS and YYNGEE. Here the CDR3 DNA reads TGTGCCAGCAGCGTAGGGTCCGACAGGGGTGTAGCTTTCTTT. As protein: CASSVGSDRGVAFF.

The DNA of the CDR3 is TGTGCCATCAGACAATCCGCTAGCGGAACCGCCTACGAGCAGTACTTC. It specifies CAIRQSASGTAYEQYF. The J gene is TRBJ2-7, the V gene TRBV10-3; 7 nucleotides line up with TRBD2. The CDR3 is made up of 16 amino acids. With V trimmed by 6 bases and J by 2 bases, 13 bases remained unmatched. Germline V gene sequence: CDR1 ENHRY, CDR2 SYGVKD.

This clonotype was picked up one time. The chain combines TRBV2 with TRBJ1-2; 7 positions match TRBD1. The J segment lost 4 bases and the V segment lost 2 bases, leaving 4 bases of the junction unmatched. CDR3 length: 14 residues. Germline V CDR1 and CDR2: SNHLY, FYNNEI. The CDR3 DNA is TGTGCCAGCAGTGAAATGGGACAGATCTATGGCTACACCTTC. Encoded protein: CASSEMGQIYGYTF.

This clonotype was counted a single time. The V call is TRBV20-1, the J call TRBJ1-5; 9 bases map to TRBD1. CDR1 and CDR2 from the germline V gene are DFQATT and SNEGSKA (reference sequence). This CDR3 contains 16 residues. V lost 5 bases to trimming and J lost 3 bases; unmatched junction nucleotides: 11. In DNA form, the CDR3 reads TGCAGTGCTCCCTCCGGGACAGGGAGTAACAATCAGCCCCAGCATTTT. Encoded protein: CSAPSGTGSNNQPQHF.

The chain carries TRBV29-1 and TRBJ1-2, with D tentatively TRBD1 (6 bases). Germline CDR1 is SQVTM and CDR2 is ANQGSEA. Trimming shortened V by 4 bases and J by 6 bases, and 15 bases separated the two germline ends. The length of the CDR3 is 13 residues. The CDR3 DNA follows: TGCAGCGTTGGGGGTTGGGGGGCCGATGGCTACACCTTC. Protein: CSVGGWGADGYTF. Looking up the rest from reference TRBV29-1 and TRBJ1-2 gives the full variable domain: SAVISQKPSRDICQRGTSLTIQCQVDSQVTMMFWYRQQPGQSLTLIATANQGSEATYESGFVIDKFPISRPNLTFSTLTVSNMSPEDSSIYLCSVGGWGADGYTFGSGTRLTVV.

The genes are TRBV20-1 and TRBJ2-1; 8 bases align to TRBD2. This CDR3 is 17 amino acids long. Per the germline V gene, CDR1 is DFQATT and CDR2 is SNEGSKA (reference sequence). V gave up 3 bases and J gave up 0 bases; unmatched junction bases: 10. The CDR3 is CSARGLAGSSSYNEQFF. Here the CDR3 DNA reads TGCAGTGCTAGGGGGTTAGCGGGGTCGAGCTCCTACAATGAGCAGTTCTTC.

The chain has TRBV20-1 and TRBJ1-4, with D unresolved. The CDR3 is 14 amino acids. V shed 6 bases and J shed 5 bases, with 16 bases lying between them. Germline V lookup: CDR1 DFQATT, CDR2 SNEGSKA (reference sequence). The CDR3 sequence: CSAGPSSLNEKLFF. CDR3 DNA sequence: TGCAGTGCCGGGCCGAGCTCACTAAATGAAAAACTGTTTTTT.

V is TRBV10-3 and J is TRBJ1-2; D unclear. From germline, CDR1 is ENHRY and CDR2 SYGVKD. This CDR3 is built from 11 residues. The V end lost 8 bases, the J end lost 7 bases, and 11 bases lay between the germline ends. The CDR3 coding sequence is TGTGCCATCGGGTGGAGCGGTGGCTACACCTTC. It translates to CAIGWSGGYTF.

The chain links TRBV12-3 or TRBV12-4 to TRBJ2-2; a possible D gene is TRBD1 (6 bases). The CDR3 spans 14 residues. The V end was cut by 1 base, the J end by 7 bases, with 10 bases between. The CDR3 DNA reads TGTGCCAGCAGTTTAGGGGCAGGGGTCGGGGAGCTGTTTTTT. Protein product: CASSLGAGVGELFF.

With respect to this clonotype: One end of the junction varies from germline; a read error may be responsible. J is TRBJ2-1 and V is TRBV5-4; 14 bases agree with TRBD2. The CDR3 runs 15 residues. Germline V CDR1 and CDR2: SGHNT, YYREEE (reference sequence). The CDR3 DNA is TGTGCCAGCAGTTTGGGACTAGCGGGGGCCGGAGGGCAGTTCTTC. Its protein product is CASSLGLAGAGGQFF.

The rearrangement joins TRBV3-1 to TRBJ2-2; D unresolved. CDR1 is LGHDT and CDR2 is YNNKEL in the germline V gene (reference sequence). V was trimmed by 4 bases and J by 2 bases, leaving 11 bases between them. The CDR3 is 15 residues long. CDR3 DNA sequence: TGTGCCAGCAGCCCCTATCGACGTAACACCGGGGAGCTGTTTTTT. Amino acids: CASSPYRRNTGELFF.

The CDR3 sequence is CASSLAGQGPGYTF. The CDR3 DNA sequence: TGCGCCAGCAGCTTGGCCGGGCAGGGGCCCGGCTACACCTTC. The V gene is TRBV5-1, the J gene TRBJ1-2; tentative D call: TRBD1 (6 bases). V shed 0 bases and J shed 8 bases, with 14 bases lying between them. The CDR3 is 14 residues long. Germline V lookup: CDR1 SGHRS, CDR2 YFSETQ.

This clonotype was counted only a few times. Written as DNA, the CDR3 is TGTGCCAGCAGCTTGAGACAGGGTCCCAATGAGCAGTTCTTC. It yields the protein CASSLRQGPNEQFF. The chain recombines TRBV5-4 with TRBJ2-1; TRBD1 matches 7 bases. Germline trimming cut 1 base from V and 6 bases from J; bases unmatched to any gene: 4. This CDR3 has 14 residues. Germline V gives CDR1 SGHNT, CDR2 YYREEE (reference sequence).

The V gene is TRBV11-3, the J gene TRBJ2-1, with 8 nucleotides matching TRBD2. The germline V gene encodes CDR1 SGHNT and CDR2 YENEEA. This CDR3 is 16 amino acids long. The ends lost 1 base at V and 8 bases at J; junction bases unmatched: 10. The CDR3 DNA is TGTGCCAGCAGCTTAGGACCCCAGCGGGAGATTCATGAGCAGTTCTTC. Amino acids: CASSLGPQREIHEQFF.

The CDR3 nucleotides are TGCAGTGCTTGGTCGTATGGGTCTCGCTATGGCTACACCTTC. Protein sequence: CSAWSYGSRYGYTF. This chain links TRBV20-1 with TRBJ1-2; D ambiguous. The germline CDR1 and CDR2 sequences are DFQATT and SNEGSKA (reference sequence). This CDR3 comprises 14 residues. V was trimmed by 5 bases and J by 4 bases, leaving 17 bases between them.

This clonotype was observed many times. V usage is TRBV5-6 and J usage is TRBJ1-1; a possible D gene is TRBD1 (6 bases). V was pared by 4 bases and J by 7 bases, with 8 bases between. CDR3 length: 11 amino acids. Looked up from germline, CDR1 is SGHDT and CDR2 is YYEEEE. CDR3 nucleotides: TGTGCCAGCAGCCGCAGGGGTGAAGCTTTCTTT. Residues: CASSRRGEAFF.

This clonotype was counted only a few times. V is TRBV29-1 and J is TRBJ1-1; TRBD1 aligns across 7 bases. The germline V gene has CDR1 SQVTM and CDR2 ANQGSEA. V gave up 6 bases and J gave up 4 bases; unmatched junction bases: 5. The CDR3 contains 12 residues. The CDR3 DNA follows: TGCAGCGTCTCTCCAGGGGGCACTGAAGCTTTCTTT. Its translation: CSVSPGGTEAFF.

The chain links TRBV28 to TRBJ1-5; no clear D. Germline V gene sequence: CDR1 MDHEN, CDR2 SYDVKM. The length of the CDR3 is 14 residues. V lost 5 bases and J lost 2, with 10 bases in between. The CDR3 loop reads CASSALKGNQPQHF. CDR3 bases: TGTGCCAGCAGTGCGCTGAAGGGCAATCAGCCCCAGCATTTT.

This rearrangement joins TRBV30 to TRBJ1-2, with D maybe TRBD1 (6 bases). Germline V lookup: CDR1 GTSNPN, CDR2 SVGIG (reference sequence). The CDR3 totals 14 residues. The ends were cut back, 4 bases at V and 8 bases at J, with 20 bases in the middle. This CDR3 is CAWTQPGIQGGYTF. CDR3 bases: TGTGCCTGGACCCAGCCCGGGATCCAGGGGGGCTACACCTTC.